This TCR beta chain stems from a study of T cell responses to AZD1222 COVID-19 vaccine. This CDR3 has 12 residues. Between the trimmed V and J ends, which lost 0 bases and 3 bases, there was a span of 2 bases. Germline V gene lookup returns CDR1 MNHNS and CDR2 SASEGT. TCRdb's copy holds only in-frame clones and misses some; the assay was immunoSEQ multiplex PCR. Of 150,000 to 200,000 clones in the sample, around 85% are singletons; the top ten hold about 1%. The sequences come from peripheral blood, collected 28 days after the second AZD1222 dose. The chain links TRBV6-1 to TRBJ1-2, with no clear D. This TCR came from an adult who received the AZD1222 COVID-19 vaccine. The CDR3 region has the DNA TGTGCCAGCAGTGAAGCACACTATGGCTACACCTTC. The encoded protein is CASSEAHYGYTF.